The rows below give T cell receptor beta chains drawn from one sample of a study of T cell responses to AZD1222 COVID-19 vaccine. Only in-frame clones appear in the TCRdb table, and some are missing; sequencing was by immunoSEQ multiplex PCR. The sample lists some 130,000 clones, just over 85% occurring once. The sequences come from peripheral blood, collected on day 0 of AZD1222 vaccination. The origin of the receptors is an adult in good health. CDR3s include the opening cysteine and the closing phenylalanine or tryptophan. Fields, in order: V gene, clone size, CDR3 length, D gene, J gene, CDR3 protein, CDR3 DNA. The D gene is left open where the match is weak. The listing skips clone size in some rows; elsewhere it reads once, few, many or a size class.

TRBV7-9	NA	14	TRBD1	TRBJ2-5	CASSLTGAGKTQYF	TGTGCCAGCAGCCTGACAGGGGCAGGGAAGACCCAGTACTTC
TRBV15	NA	13	NA	TRBJ2-5	CATSRDKQETQYF	TGTGCCACCAGCAGAGATAAACAAGAGACCCAGTACTTC
TRBV19	NA	15	TRBD1	TRBJ1-1	CASSTPGTVVSEAFF	TGTGCCAGTAGTACCCCCGGGACAGTTGTCTCTGAAGCTTTCTTT
TRBV3-1/TRBV3-2	NA	12	NA	TRBJ2-1	CASSQRTGEQFF	TGTGCCAGCAGCCAGAGGACGGGTGAGCAGTTCTTC
TRBV7-2	NA	14	NA	TRBJ1-3	CASSLGVSGNTIYF	TGTGCCAGCAGCCTAGGTGTCTCTGGAAACACCATATATTTT
TRBV18	few	15	TRBD1	TRBJ1-2	CASSEAGGVWYGYTF	TGTGCCAGCTCGGAGGCAGGGGGCGTATGGTATGGCTACACCTTC
TRBV7-7	few	16	NA	TRBJ1-1	CASSPLVGGMNTEAFF	TGTGCTAGCAGCCCCCTCGTAGGGGGGATGAACACTGAAGCTTTCTTT
TRBV4-1	NA	14	NA	TRBJ2-7	CASSQGDGTYEQYF	TGCGCCAGCAGCCAAGGGGACGGAACCTACGAGCAGTACTTC
TRBV28	NA	17	NA	TRBJ2-2	CASSLLAWGSNTGELFF	TGTGCCAGCAGTTTATTAGCTTGGGGGTCGAACACCGGGGAGCTGTTTTTT
TRBV15	once	16	NA	TRBJ2-7	CATSRESAGAAYEQYF	TGTGCCACCAGCAGAGAATCGGCAGGGGCAGCATACGAGCAGTACTTC
TRBV7-2	NA	16	TRBD2	TRBJ2-3	CASSYLAGKATDTQYF	TGTGCCAGCAGTTACCTAGCGGGGAAAGCCACAGATACGCAGTATTTT
TRBV3-1/TRBV3-2	NA	15	NA	TRBJ2-7	CASSQSPGTPYEQYF	TGTGCCAGCAGCCAAAGTCCCGGGACACCCTACGAGCAGTACTTC
TRBV7-2	few	14	NA	TRBJ2-2	CASSLGSNTGELFF	TGTGCCAGCAGCCTGGGGTCGAACACCGGGGAGCTGTTTTTT
TRBV7-9	once	15	TRBD1	TRBJ1-2	CASSPMTGGGYGYTF	TGTGCCAGCAGCCCCATGACAGGGGGAGGCTATGGCTACACCTTC
TRBV6-5	NA	16	NA	TRBJ1-2	CASSYSSRGPYYGYTF	TGTGCCAGCAGTTACTCCAGCAGGGGCCCCTATTATGGCTACACCTTC
TRBV19	NA	15	TRBD1	TRBJ1-2	CASSSRDRVSEGYTF	TGTGCCAGTAGTAGCCGGGACAGGGTCAGCGAGGGCTACACCTTC
TRBV10-3	NA	17	NA	TRBJ2-3	CAISESIRDTLTDTQYF	TGTGCCATCAGTGAGTCCATTAGGGATACTCTCACAGATACGCAGTATTTT
TRBV28	once	18	NA	TRBJ2-5	CASNPPPVSGGYQETQYF	TGTGCCAGCAACCCCCCCCCGGTTAGCGGAGGGTACCAAGAGACCCAGTACTTC
TRBV18	NA	12	NA	TRBJ1-1	CASSQTRGEAFF	TGTGCCAGCTCACAGACAAGAGGTGAAGCTTTCTTT
TRBV2	NA	15	NA	TRBJ2-1	CASRELGSSYNEQFF	TGTGCCAGCAGGGAACTAGGGAGCTCCTACAATGAGCAGTTCTTC
TRBV30	few	15	NA	TRBJ2-1	CAWSVLAVSYNEQFF	TGTGCCTGGAGTGTATTGGCAGTCTCCTACAATGAGCAGTTCTTC
TRBV6-5	NA	13	NA	TRBJ1-6	CASIQDYNSPLHF	TGTGCCAGCATACAGGACTATAATTCACCCCTCCACTTT
TRBV9	NA	14	NA	TRBJ1-3	CASSAQATGNTIYF	TGTGCCAGCAGCGCACAGGCTACTGGAAACACCATATATTTT
TRBV11-2	once	15	NA	TRBJ2-6	CASSLALSGANVLTF	TGTGCCAGCAGCTTAGCCCTCTCTGGGGCCAACGTCCTGACTTTC
TRBV11-2	NA	12	NA	TRBJ1-1	CASSLVGTEAFF	TGTGCCAGCAGCTTAGTGGGTACCGAAGCTTTCTTT
TRBV10-2	NA	14	NA	TRBJ1-2	CASSEYRAYYGYTF	TGCGCCAGCAGTGAGTACCGGGCTTACTATGGCTACACCTTC
TRBV29-1	NA	14	TRBD2	TRBJ2-3	CSGSSGGVLDTQYF	TGCAGCGGGTCTAGCGGGGGGGTTTTAGATACGCAGTATTTT
TRBV5-6	NA	14	TRBD2	TRBJ2-3	CASSGLAGADTQYF	TGTGCCAGCTCCGGACTAGCGGGCGCAGATACGCAGTATTTT
TRBV25-1	once	12	NA	TRBJ2-3	CASRSSTDTQYF	TGTGCCAGTAGGTCTAGCACAGATACGCAGTATTTT
TRBV30	NA	12	NA	TRBJ2-7	CAWWQTAYEQYF	TGTGCCTGGTGGCAGACAGCCTACGAGCAGTACTTC
TRBV19	NA	15	NA	TRBJ2-5	CASSHQRVAQETQYF	TGTGCCAGTAGTCATCAGCGCGTAGCCCAAGAGACCCAGTACTTC
TRBV7-9	NA	17	TRBD1	TRBJ1-6	CASSFRGSGTANSPLHF	TGTGCCAGCAGCTTTAGAGGCTCGGGGACAGCAAATTCACCCCTCCACTTT
TRBV10-3	NA	13	NA	TRBJ1-1	CAISYRASTEAFF	TGTGCCATCAGTTACAGGGCGAGCACTGAAGCTTTCTTT
TRBV10-3	once	15	NA	TRBJ2-5	CAISESVSLSETQYF	TGTGCCATCAGTGAGTCGGTCTCCCTGTCAGAGACCCAGTACTTC
TRBV27	NA	15	NA	TRBJ1-5	CASSLGGFGNQPQHF	TGTGCCAGCAGTTTAGGAGGGTTTGGGAATCAGCCCCAGCATTTT
TRBV5-8	NA	13	NA	TRBJ1-5	CASSPWTHQPQHF	TGTGCCAGCAGCCCCTGGACACATCAGCCCCAGCATTTT
TRBV5-4	NA	16	TRBD1	TRBJ1-1	CASSLGQGRMNTEAFF	TGTGCCAGCAGCTTGGGACAGGGAAGAATGAACACTGAAGCTTTCTTT
TRBV11-3	NA	16	TRBD2	TRBJ2-1	CASSPTVAGSYNEQFF	TGTGCCAGCAGTCCGACTGTAGCGGGCTCCTACAATGAGCAGTTCTTC
TRBV2	NA	14	TRBD1	TRBJ2-5	CASRGTGGQETQYF	TGTGCCAGCAGGGGGACAGGGGGACAAGAGACCCAGTACTTC
TRBV6-5	NA	15	NA	TRBJ1-1	CASRNDYRRGSEAFF	TGTGCCAGCAGGAACGATTACAGGAGGGGGAGTGAAGCTTTCTTT
TRBV18	once	13	TRBD1	TRBJ1-6	CASSRQGESPLHF	TGTGCCAGCTCAAGACAGGGGGAATCACCCCTCCACTTT